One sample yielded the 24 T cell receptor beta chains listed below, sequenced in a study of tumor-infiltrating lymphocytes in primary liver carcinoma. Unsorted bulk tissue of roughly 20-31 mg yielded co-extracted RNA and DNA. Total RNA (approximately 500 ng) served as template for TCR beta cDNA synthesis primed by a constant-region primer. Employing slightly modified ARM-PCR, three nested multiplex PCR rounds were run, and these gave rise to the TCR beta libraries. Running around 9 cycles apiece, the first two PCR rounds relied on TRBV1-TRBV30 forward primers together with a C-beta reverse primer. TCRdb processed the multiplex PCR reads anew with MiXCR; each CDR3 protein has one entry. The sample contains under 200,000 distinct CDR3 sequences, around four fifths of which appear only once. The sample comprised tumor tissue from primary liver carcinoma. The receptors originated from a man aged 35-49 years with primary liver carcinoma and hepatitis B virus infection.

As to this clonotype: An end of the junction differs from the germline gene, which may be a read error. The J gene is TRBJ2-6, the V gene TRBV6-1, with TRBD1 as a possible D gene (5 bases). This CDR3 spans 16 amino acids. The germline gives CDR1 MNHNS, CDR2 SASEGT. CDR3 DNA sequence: TGTGCCAGCAGTGAACAGGGTAAGGCTGAGGCCAACGTCCTGAATTTC. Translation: CASSEQGKAEANVLNF.

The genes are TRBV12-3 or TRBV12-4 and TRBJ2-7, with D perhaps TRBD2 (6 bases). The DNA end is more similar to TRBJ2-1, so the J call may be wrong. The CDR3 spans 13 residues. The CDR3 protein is CASSFRADYEQFF. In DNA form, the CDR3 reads TGTGCCAGCAGTTTCAGGGCGGACTACGAGCAGTTCTTC.

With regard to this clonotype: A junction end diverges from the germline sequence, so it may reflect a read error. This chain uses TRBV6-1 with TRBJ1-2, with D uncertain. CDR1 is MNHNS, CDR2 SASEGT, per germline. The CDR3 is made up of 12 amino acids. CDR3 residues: CASTHDNYDYTF. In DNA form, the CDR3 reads TGTGCCAGCACCCATGACAACTATGACTACACCTTC.

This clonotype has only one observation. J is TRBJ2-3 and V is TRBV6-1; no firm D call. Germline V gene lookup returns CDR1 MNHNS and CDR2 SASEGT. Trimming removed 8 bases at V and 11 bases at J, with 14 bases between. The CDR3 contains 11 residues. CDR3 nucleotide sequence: TGTGCCAGCGATACGGTTTACATGCAGTATTTT. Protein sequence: CASDTVYMQYF.

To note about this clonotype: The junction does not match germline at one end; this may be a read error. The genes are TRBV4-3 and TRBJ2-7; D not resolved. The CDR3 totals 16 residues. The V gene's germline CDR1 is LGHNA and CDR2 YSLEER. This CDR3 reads CASNQEITASSYEQYF. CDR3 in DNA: TGTGCCAGCAACCAAGAAATAACGGCGAGCTCCTACGAGCAGTACTTC.

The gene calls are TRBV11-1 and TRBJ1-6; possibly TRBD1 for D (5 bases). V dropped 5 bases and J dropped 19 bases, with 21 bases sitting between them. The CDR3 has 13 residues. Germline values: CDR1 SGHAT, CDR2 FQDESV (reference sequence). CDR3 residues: CASSRTLLSPPHF. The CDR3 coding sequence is TGTGCCAGCAGCCGGACACTGCTTTCACCCCCTCACTTT.

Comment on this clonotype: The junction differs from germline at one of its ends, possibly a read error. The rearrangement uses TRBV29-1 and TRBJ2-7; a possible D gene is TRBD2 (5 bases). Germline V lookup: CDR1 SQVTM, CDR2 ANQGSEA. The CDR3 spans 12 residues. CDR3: CSAGRGYHEQHF. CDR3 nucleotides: TGCAGCGCGGGTCGGGGTTATCACGAGCAGCACTTC.

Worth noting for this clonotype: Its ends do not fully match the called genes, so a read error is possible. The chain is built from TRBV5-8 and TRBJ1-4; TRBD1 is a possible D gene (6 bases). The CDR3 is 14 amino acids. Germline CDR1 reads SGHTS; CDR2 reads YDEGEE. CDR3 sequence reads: CANSEQGSSEKLFF. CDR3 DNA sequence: TGTGCCAACAGCGAACAGGGATCCAGTGAAAAACTGTTTTTT.

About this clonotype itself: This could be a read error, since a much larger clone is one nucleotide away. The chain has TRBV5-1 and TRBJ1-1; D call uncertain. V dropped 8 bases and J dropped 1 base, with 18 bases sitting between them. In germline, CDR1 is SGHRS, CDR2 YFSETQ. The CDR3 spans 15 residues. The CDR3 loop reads CARSTRGRTNTEAFF. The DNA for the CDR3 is TGCGCCAGGAGCACCCGCGGCAGGACGAACACTGAAGCTTTCTTT.

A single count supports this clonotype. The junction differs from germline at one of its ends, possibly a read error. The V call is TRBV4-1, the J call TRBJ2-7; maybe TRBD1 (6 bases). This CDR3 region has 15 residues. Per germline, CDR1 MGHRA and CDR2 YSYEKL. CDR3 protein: CASSRGYQQGNEQYF. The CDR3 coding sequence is TGCGCCAGCAGCCGAGGATACCAACAGGGAAATGAGCAGTACTTT.

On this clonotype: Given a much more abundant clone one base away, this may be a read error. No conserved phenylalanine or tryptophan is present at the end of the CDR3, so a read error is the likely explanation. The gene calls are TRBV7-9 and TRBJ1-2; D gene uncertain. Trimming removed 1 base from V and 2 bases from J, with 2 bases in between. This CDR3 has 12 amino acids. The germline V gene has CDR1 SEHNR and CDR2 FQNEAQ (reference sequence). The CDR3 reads CASSLGNYGYTL. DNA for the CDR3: TGTGCCAGCAGCTTAGGGAACTATGGCTACACCTTA.

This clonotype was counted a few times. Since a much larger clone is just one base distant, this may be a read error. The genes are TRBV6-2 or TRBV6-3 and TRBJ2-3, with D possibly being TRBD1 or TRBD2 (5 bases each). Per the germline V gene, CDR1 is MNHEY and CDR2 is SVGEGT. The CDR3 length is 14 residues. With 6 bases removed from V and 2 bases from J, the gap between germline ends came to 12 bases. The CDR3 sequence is CASRRGAHTDTQYF. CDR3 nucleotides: TGTGCCAGCAGACGAGGGGCCCACACAGATACGCAGTATTTT.

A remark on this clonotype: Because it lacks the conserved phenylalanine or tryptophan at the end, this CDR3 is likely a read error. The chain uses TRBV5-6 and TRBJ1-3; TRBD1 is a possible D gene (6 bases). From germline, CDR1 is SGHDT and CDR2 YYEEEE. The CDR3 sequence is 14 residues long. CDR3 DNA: TGTACCAGCAGCCCGGACAGCTCTGGAAACACCATATATTAT. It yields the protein CTSSPDSSGNTIYY.

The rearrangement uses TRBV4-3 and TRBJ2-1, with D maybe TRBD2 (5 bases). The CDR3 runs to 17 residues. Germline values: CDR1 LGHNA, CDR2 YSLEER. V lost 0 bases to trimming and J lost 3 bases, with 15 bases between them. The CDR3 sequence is CASSQDLLRVYYNEQFF. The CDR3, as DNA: TGCGCCAGCAGCCAAGATCTGCTGAGGGTGTACTACAATGAGCAGTTCTTC.

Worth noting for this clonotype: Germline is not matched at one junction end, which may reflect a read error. The CDR3 nucleotides are TGTGCCAGCAGCCAAGGTGGGGGAGCCAACCTCCTGACTTTC. It translates to CASSQGGGANLLTF. The chain combines TRBV4-3 with TRBJ2-6; D is possibly TRBD1 or TRBD2 (5 bases each). CDR3 length: 14 amino acids. The germline gives CDR1 LGHNA, CDR2 YSLEER.

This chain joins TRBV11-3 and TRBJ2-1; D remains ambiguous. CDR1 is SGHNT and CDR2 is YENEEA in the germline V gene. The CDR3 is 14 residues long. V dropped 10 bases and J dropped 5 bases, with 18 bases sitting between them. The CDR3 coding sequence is TGTGCCAACACCTTATGCGTCTCGAACAATGAGCAGTTCTTC. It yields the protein CANTLCVSNNEQFF.

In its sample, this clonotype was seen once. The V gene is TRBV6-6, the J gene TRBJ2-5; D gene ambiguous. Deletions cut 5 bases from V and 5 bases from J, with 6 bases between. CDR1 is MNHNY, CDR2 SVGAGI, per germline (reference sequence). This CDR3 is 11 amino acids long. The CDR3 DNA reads TGTGCCAGCAGTCCTTATGAGACCCAGTACTTC. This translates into CASSPYETQYF.

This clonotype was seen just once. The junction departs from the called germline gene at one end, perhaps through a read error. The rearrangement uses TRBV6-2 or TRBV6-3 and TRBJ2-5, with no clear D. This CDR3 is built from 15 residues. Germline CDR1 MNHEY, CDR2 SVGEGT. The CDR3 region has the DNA TGTGCCAGCAGACAGCCCGAGACCCAACAAGGGACCCAGTACTTC. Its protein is CASRQPETQQGTQYF.

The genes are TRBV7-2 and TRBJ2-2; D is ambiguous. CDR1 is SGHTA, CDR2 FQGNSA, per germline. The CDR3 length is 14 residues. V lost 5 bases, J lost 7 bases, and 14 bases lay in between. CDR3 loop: CASSRSMTIGELFF. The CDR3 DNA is TGTGCCAGCAGCAGAAGTATGACCATCGGGGAGCTGTTTTTT.

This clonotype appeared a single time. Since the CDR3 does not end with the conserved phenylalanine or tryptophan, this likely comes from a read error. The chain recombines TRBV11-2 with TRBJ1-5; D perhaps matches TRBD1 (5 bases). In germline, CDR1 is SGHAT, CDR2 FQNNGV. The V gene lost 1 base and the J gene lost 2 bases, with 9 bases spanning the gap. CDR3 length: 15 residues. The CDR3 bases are TGTGCCAGCAGCTTAGCAAGGGGCGGCAATCAGCCCCAGCATTCT. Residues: CASSLARGGNQPQHS.

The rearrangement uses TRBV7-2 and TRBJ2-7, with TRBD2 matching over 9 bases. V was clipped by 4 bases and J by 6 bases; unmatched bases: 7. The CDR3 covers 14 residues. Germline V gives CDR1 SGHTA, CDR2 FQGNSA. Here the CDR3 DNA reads TGTGCCAGCAGCTCACTAGCGGGTCCCTTCGAGCAGTACTTC. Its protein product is CASSSLAGPFEQYF. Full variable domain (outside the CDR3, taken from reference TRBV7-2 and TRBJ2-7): GAGVSQSPSNKVTEKGKDVELRCDPISGHTALYWYRQSLGQGLEFLIYFQGNSAPDKSGLPSDRFSAERTGGSVSTLTIQRTQQEDSAVYLCASSSLAGPFEQYFGPGTRLTVT.

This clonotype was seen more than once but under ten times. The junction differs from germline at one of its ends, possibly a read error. DNA for the CDR3: TGCCCCAGCAGCTTGGCCGACGGAGGCAGACACACTGAAGCTTTCTTT. Protein product: CPSSLADGGRHTEAFF. The chain is built from TRBV5-1 and TRBJ1-1; unclear D gene. Looked up from germline, CDR1 is SGHRS and CDR2 is YFSETQ. This CDR3 region has 16 residues.

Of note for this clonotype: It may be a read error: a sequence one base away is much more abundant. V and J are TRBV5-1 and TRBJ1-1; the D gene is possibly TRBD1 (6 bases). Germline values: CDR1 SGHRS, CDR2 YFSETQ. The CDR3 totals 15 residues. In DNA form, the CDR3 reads TGCGCCAGCAGCTTGGATCCAGGGGAGAACGCTGAAGCTTTCTTT. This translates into CASSLDPGENAEAFF.

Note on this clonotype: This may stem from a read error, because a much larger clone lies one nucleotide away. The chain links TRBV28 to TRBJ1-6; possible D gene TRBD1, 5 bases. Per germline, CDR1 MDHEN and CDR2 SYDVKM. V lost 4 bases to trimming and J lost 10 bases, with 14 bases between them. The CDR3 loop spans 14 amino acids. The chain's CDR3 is CASSSPRGRSPLHF. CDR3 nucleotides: TGTGCCAGCAGTTCCCCCCGGGGCCGATCACCCCTCCACTTT. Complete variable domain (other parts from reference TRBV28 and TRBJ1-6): DVKVTQSSRYLVKRTGEKVFLECVQDMDHENMFWYRQDPGLGLRLIYFSYDVKMKEKGDIPEGYSVSREKKERFSLILESASTNQTSMYLCASSSPRGRSPLHFGNGTRLTVT.